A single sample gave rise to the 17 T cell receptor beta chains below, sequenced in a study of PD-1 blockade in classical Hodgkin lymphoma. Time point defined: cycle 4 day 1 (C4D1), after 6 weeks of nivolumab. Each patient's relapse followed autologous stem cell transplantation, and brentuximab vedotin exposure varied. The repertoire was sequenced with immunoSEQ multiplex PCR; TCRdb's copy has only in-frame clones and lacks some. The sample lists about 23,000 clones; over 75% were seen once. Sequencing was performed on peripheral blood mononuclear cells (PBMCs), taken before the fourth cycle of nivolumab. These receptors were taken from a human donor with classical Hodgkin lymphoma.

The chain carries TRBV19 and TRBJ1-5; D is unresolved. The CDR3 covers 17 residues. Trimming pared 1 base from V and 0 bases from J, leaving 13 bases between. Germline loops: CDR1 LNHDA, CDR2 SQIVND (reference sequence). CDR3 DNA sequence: TGTGCCAGTAGTATAGGTTCGGGAGACTATAGCAATCAGCCCCAGCATTTT. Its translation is CASSIGSGDYSNQPQHF.

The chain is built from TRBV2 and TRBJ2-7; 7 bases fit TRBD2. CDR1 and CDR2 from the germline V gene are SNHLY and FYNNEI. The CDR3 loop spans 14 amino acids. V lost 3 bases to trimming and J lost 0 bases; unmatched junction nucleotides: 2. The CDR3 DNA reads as TGTGCCAGCAGTGAGACGGGAGGCTCCTACGAGCAGTACTTC. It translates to CASSETGGSYEQYF.

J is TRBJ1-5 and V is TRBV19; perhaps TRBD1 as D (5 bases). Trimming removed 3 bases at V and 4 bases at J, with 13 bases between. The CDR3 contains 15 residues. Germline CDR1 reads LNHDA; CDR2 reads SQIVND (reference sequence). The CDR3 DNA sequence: TGTGCCAGTAGTATTTGGGGGAGTGGAAATCAGCCCCAGCATTTT. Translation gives CASSIWGSGNQPQHF.

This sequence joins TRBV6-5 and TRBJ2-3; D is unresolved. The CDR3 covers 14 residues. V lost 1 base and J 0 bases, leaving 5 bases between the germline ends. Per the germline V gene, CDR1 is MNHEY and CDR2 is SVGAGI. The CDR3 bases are TGTGCCAGCAGTTACTGGCGGAGCACAGATACGCAGTATTTT. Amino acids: CASSYWRSTDTQYF.

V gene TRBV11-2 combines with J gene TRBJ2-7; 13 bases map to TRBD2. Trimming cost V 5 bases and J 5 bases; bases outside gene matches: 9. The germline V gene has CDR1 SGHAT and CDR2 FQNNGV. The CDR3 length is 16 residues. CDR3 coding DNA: TGTGCCAGCAGCCTATTCCCTGGACTAGCGGGAGACGAGCAGTACTTC. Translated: CASSLFPGLAGDEQYF.

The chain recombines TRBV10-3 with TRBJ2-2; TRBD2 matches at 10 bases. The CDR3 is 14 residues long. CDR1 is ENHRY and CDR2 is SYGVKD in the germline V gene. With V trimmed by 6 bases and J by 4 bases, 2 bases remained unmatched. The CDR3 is CAIRSSGSTGELFF. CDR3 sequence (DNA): TGTGCCATCAGATCTAGCGGGAGCACCGGGGAGCTGTTTTTT.

CDR3: CAWSLGLAGATDTQYF. The CDR3 DNA is TGTGCCTGGAGTTTGGGACTAGCGGGGGCAACAGATACGCAGTATTTT. V usage is TRBV30 and J usage is TRBJ2-3, with TRBD2 matching over 14 bases. CDR1 GTSNPN and CDR2 SVGIG come from the germline V gene (reference sequence). Trimming at V came to 2 bases and at J to 3 bases, leaving 4 bases not matched to a gene. The CDR3 runs 16 residues.

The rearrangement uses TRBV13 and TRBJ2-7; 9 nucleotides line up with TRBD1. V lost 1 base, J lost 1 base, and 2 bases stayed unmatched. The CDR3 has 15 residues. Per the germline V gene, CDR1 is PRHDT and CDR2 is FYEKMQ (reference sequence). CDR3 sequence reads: CASSLDRGLSYEQYF. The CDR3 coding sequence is TGTGCCAGCAGCTTAGACAGGGGGCTTTCCTACGAGCAGTACTTC.

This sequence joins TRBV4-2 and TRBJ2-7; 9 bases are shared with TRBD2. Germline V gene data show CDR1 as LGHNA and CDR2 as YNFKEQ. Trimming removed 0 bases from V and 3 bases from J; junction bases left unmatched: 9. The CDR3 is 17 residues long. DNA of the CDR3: TGTGCCAGCAGCCAAGATCCGTCTAGCGGGATGGGCTACGAGCAGTACTTC. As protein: CASSQDPSSGMGYEQYF.

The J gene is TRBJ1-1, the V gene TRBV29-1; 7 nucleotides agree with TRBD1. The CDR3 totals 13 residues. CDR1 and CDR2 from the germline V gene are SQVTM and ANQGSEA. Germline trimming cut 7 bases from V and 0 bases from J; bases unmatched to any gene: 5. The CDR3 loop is CSARQGMNTEAFF. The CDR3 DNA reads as TGCAGCGCAAGACAGGGAATGAACACTGAAGCTTTCTTT.

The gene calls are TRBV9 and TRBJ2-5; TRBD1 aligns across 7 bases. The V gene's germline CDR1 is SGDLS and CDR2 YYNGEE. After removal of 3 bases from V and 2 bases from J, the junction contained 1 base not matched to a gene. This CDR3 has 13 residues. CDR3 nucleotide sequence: TGTGCCAGCAGCGGGGGACAGCAAGAGACCCAGTACTTC. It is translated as CASSGGQQETQYF.

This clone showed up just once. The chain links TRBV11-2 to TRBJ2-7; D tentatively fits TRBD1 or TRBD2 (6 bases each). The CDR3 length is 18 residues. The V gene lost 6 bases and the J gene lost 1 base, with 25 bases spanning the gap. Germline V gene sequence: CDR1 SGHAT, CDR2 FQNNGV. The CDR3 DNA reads TGTGCCAGCAGTTCCTATTCGCTGCGGGACACTTCTTCCTACGAGCAGTACTTC. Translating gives CASSSYSLRDTSSYEQYF. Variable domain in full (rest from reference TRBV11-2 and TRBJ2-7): EAGVAQSPRYKIIEKRQSVAFWCNPISGHATLYWYQQILGQGPKLLIQFQNNGVVDDSQLPKDRFSAERLKGVDSTLKIQPAKLEDSAVYLCASSSYSLRDTSSYEQYFGPGTRLTVT.

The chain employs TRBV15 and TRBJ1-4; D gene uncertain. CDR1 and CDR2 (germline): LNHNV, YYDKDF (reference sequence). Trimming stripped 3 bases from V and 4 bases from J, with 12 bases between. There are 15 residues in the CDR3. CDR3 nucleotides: TGTGCCACCAGCAGTAGGTCAGCCCATAATGAAAAACTGTTTTTT. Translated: CATSSRSAHNEKLFF.

The CDR3: CASSPGTGGWSPLHF. The CDR3, as DNA: TGCGCCAGCAGCCCTGGGACAGGGGGTTGGTCACCCCTCCACTTT. The chain links TRBV5-1 to TRBJ1-6, with 11 bases aligning to TRBD1. J gave up 10 bases and V 4 bases, and 7 bases lay outside the gene matches. Germline CDR1 SGHRS, CDR2 YFSETQ. CDR3 length equals 15 residues.

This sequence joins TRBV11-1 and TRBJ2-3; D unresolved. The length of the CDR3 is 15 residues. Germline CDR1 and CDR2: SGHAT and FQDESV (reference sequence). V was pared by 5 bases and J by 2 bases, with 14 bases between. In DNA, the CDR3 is TGTGCCAGCAGCCAAGCCCTGGCTTTCACAGATACGCAGTATTTT. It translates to CASSQALAFTDTQYF.

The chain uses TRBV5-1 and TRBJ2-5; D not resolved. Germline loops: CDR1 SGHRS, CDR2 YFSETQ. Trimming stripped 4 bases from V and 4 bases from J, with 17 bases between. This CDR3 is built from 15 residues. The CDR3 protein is CASSVVSGSRETQYF. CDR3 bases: TGCGCCAGCAGCGTTGTCTCGGGTTCTCGAGAGACCCAGTACTTC.

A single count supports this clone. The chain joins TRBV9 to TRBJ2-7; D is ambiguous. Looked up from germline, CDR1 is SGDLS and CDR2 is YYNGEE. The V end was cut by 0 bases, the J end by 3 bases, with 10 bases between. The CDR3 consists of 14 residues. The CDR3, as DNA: TGTGCCAGCAGCGTAGCTCCTTCCGACTACGAGCAGTACTTC. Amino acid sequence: CASSVAPSDYEQYF.